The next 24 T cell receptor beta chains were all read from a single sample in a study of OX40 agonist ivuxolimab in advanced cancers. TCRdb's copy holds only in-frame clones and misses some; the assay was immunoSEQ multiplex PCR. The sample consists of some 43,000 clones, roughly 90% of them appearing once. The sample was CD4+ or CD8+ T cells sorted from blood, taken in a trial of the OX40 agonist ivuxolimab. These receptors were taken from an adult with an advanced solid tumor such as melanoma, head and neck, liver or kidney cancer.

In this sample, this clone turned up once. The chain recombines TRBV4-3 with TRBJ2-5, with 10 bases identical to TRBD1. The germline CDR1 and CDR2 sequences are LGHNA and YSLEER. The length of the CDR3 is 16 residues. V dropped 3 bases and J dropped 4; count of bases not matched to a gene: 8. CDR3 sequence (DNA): TGCGCCAGCAGCCAGGGCCCGACAGGGGGCAGAGAGACCCAGTACTTC. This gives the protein CASSQGPTGGRETQYF.

The CDR3 region has the DNA TGTGCCAGTAGTCTCGGGACAGCTATATACAATGAGCAGTTCTTC. It codes for CASSLGTAIYNEQFF. The chain uses TRBV19 and TRBJ2-1; 7 bases are a match to TRBD1. The CDR3 has 15 residues. V was pared by 5 bases and J by 4 bases, with 8 bases of the junction left unmatched. The germline CDR1 and CDR2 sequences are LNHDA and SQIVND (reference sequence).

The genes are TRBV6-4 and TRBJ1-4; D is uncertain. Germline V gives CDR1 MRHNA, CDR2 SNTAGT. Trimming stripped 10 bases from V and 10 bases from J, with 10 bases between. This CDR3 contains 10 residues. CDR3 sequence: CAKILRKLFF. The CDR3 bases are TGTGCCAAGATACTCCGAAAACTGTTTTTT.

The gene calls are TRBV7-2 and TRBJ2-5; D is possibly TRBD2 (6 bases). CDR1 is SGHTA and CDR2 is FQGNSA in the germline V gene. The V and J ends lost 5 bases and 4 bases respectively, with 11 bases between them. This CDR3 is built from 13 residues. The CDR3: CASSPPGVETQYF. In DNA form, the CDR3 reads TGTGCCAGCAGCCCCCCGGGGGTAGAGACCCAGTACTTC.

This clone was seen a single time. This CDR3 reads CASSPSPGANYGYTF. The DNA for the CDR3 is TGCGCCAGCAGCCCAAGCCCAGGCGCTAACTATGGCTACACCTTC. This rearrangement joins TRBV4-1 to TRBJ1-2; D is unresolved. The CDR3 has 15 amino acids. V shed 4 bases and J shed 0 bases, with 12 bases lying between them. Germline V gene data show CDR1 as MGHRA and CDR2 as YSYEKL.

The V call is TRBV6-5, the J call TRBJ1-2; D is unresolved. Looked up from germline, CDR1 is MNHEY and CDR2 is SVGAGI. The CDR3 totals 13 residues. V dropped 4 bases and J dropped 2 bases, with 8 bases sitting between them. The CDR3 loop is CASSLGRNYGYTF. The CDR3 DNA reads TGTGCCAGCAGTTTGGGAAGAAACTATGGCTACACCTTC.

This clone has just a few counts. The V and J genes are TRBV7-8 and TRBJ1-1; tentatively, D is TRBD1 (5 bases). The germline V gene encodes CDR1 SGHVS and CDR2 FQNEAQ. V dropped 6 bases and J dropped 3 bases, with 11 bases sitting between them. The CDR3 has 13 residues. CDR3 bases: TGTGCCAGCAGGCCGGGGCTCTACACTGAAGCTTTCTTT. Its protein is CASRPGLYTEAFF.

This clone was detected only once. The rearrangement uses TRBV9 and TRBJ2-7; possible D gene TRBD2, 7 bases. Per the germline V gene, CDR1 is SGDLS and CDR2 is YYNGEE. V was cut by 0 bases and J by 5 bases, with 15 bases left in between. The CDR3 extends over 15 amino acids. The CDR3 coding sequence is TGTGCCAGCAGCGTAGGAGGGGGGGTTCCCCACGAGCAGTACTTC. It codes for CASSVGGGVPHEQYF. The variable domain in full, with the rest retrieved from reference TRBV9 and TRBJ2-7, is DSGVTQTPKHLITATGQRVTLRCSPRSGDLSVYWYQQSLDQGLQFLIQYYNGEERAKGNILERFSAQQFPDLHSELNLSSLELGDSALYFCASSVGGGVPHEQYFGPGTRLTVT.

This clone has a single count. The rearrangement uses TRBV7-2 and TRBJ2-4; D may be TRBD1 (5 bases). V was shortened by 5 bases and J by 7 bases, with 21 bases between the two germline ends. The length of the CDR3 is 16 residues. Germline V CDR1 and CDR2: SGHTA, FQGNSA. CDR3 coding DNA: TGTGCCAGCAGCCAAGTGGTGGGGCTTGGGGCGAACATTCAGTACTTC. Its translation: CASSQVVGLGANIQYF.

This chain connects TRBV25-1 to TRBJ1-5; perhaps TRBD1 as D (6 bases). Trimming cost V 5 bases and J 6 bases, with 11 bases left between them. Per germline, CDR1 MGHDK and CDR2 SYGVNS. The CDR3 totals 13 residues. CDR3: CASSKQGTQPQHF. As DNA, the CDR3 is TGTGCCAGCAGTAAACAGGGAACTCAGCCCCAGCATTTT.

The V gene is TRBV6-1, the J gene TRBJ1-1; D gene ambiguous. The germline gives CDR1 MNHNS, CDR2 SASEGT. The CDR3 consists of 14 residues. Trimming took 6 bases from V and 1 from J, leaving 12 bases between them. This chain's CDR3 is CASRARTPNTEAFF. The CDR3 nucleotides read TGTGCCAGCAGGGCCAGGACTCCGAACACTGAAGCTTTCTTT.

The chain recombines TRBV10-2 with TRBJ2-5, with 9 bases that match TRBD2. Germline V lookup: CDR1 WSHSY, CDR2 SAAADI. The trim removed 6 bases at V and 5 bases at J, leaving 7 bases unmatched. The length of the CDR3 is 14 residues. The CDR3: CASRSSGGLETQYF. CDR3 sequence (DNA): TGCGCCAGCAGGAGTAGCGGGGGCTTGGAGACCCAGTACTTC.

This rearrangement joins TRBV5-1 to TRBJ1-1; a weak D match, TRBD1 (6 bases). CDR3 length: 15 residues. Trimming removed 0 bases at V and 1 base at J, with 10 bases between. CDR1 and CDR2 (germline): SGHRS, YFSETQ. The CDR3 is CASSLERGRNTEAFF. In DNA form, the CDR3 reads TGCGCCAGCAGCTTGGAGCGGGGGCGGAACACTGAAGCTTTCTTT.

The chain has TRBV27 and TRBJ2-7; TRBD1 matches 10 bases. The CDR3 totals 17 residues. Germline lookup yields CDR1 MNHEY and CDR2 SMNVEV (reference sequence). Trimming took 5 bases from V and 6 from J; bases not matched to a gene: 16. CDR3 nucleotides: TGTGCCAGCAGTCCGGTTTTTTGGGACAGGGGTGAATCCGAGCAGTACTTC. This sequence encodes CASSPVFWDRGESEQYF.

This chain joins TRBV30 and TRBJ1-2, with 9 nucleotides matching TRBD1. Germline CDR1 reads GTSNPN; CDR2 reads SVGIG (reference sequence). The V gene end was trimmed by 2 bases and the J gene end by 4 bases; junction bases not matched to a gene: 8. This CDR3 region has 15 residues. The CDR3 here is CAWSYGQGRPYGYTF. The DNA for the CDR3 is TGTGCCTGGAGTTACGGACAGGGGAGGCCCTATGGCTACACCTTC.

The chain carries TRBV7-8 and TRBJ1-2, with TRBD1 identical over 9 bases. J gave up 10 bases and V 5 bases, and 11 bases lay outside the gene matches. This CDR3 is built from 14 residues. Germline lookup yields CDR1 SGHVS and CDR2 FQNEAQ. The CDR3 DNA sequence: TGTGCCAGCAGCCCGCGGACAGGGGTTGCGGACTACACCTTC. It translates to CASSPRTGVADYTF.

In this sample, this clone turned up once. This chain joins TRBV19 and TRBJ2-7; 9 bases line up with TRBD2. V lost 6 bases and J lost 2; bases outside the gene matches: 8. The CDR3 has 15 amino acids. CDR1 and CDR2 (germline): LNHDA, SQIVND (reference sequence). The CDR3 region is CASSNQAGGPYEQYF. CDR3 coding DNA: TGTGCCAGTAGCAACCAAGCGGGGGGTCCCTACGAGCAGTACTTC.

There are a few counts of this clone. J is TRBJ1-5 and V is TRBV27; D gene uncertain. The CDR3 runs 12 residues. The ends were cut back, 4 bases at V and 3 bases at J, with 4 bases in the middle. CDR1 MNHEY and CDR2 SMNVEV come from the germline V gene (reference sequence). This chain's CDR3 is CASSSLNQPQHF. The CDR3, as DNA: TGTGCCAGCAGTTCCCTCAATCAGCCCCAGCATTTT.

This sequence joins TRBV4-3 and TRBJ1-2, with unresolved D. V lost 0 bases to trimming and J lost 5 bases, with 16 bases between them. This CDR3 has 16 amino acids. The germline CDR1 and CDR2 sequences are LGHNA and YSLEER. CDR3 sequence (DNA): TGCGCCAGCAGCCAAGATAGTTCGCGACTGGGATATGGCTACACCTTC. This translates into CASSQDSSRLGYGYTF.

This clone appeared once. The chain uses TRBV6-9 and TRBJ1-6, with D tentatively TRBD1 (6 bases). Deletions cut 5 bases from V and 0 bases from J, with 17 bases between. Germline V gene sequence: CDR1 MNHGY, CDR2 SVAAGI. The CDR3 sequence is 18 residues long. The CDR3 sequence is CASSRGCLGVSYNSPLHF. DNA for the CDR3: TGTGCCAGCAGTAGGGGGTGTCTCGGGGTCTCCTATAATTCACCCCTCCACTTT.

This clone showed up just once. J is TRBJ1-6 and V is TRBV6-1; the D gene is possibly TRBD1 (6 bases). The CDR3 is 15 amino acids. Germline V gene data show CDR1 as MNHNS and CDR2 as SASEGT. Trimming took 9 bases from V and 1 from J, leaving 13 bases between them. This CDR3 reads CASDRSGSYNSPLHF. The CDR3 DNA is TGTGCCAGTGACAGGAGTGGGTCCTATAATTCACCCCTCCACTTT.

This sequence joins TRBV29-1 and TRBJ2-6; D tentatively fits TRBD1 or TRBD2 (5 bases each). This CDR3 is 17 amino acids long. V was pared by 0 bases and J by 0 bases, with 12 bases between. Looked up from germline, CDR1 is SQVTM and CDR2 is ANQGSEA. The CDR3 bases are TGCAGCGTTGAAGATCTGGGGGATGGCTCTGGGGCCAACGTCCTGACTTTC. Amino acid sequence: CSVEDLGDGSGANVLTF.

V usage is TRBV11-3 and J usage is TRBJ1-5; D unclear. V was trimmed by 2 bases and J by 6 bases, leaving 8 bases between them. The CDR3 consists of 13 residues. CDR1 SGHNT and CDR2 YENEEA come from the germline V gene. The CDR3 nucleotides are TGTGCCAGCAGCTTATTTTTGGGTCAGCCCCAGCATTTT. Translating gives CASSLFLGQPQHF.

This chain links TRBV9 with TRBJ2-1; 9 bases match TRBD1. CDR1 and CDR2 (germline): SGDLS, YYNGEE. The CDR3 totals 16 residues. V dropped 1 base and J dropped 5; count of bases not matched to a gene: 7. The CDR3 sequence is CASSVRAQGADNEQFF. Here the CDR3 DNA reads TGTGCCAGCAGCGTAAGGGCACAGGGGGCCGACAATGAGCAGTTCTTC.